The text below deals with one TCR beta chain. The CDR3 is 16 amino acids. V lost 4 bases, J lost 0 bases, and 16 bases lay in between. CDR1 SQVTM and CDR2 ANQGSEA come from the germline V gene. TCRdb keeps only in-frame clones here, not all; method: immunoSEQ multiplex PCR. The sample consists of tens of thousands of clones, 80% to 95% of them appearing once. This record comes from a study of graft-versus-host responses after intestinal transplantation. The starting material was bone marrow, obtained 734 days after intestinal transplantation. This clonotype originated in a human patient who received an intestinal transplant, so some T cells may come from the graft donor. V is TRBV29-1 and J is TRBJ1-5, with D maybe TRBD1 (6 bases). The CDR3 protein is CSVVERGGNSNQPQHF. The CDR3 DNA reads TGCAGCGTTGTTGAGAGAGGGGGTAATAGCAATCAGCCCCAGCATTTT.